The sequence of this TCR beta chain was determined in a study of blood T cell repertoires in COVID-19. Across the whole study: Sites in the United States, Italy and Spain provided acute and convalescent COVID-19 samples. From T cells, B-cell-depleted T cells, or PBMCs came the material, which was cDNA or gDNA.

The CDR3 sequence is 14 residues long. Unmatched junction bases numbered 5, after V lost 5 bases and J lost 6 bases. Germline V gene sequence: CDR1 SGHRS, CDR2 YFSETQ. This clone was seen just once. Method: immunoSEQ multiplex PCR; TCRdb's copy keeps in-frame clones and lacks some. The profile shows 200,000 or so clones, around 82% of them singletons. The receptor was isolated from a woman aged 30 to 39 who had recovered from COVID-19. Sequenced input: peripheral blood. V is TRBV5-1 and J is TRBJ1-2; 12 nucleotides line up with TRBD1. For the CDR3, the DNA is TGCGCCAGCAGACGGGACAGGGGGCGCGATGGCTACACCTTC. Translation gives CASRRDRGRDGYTF.